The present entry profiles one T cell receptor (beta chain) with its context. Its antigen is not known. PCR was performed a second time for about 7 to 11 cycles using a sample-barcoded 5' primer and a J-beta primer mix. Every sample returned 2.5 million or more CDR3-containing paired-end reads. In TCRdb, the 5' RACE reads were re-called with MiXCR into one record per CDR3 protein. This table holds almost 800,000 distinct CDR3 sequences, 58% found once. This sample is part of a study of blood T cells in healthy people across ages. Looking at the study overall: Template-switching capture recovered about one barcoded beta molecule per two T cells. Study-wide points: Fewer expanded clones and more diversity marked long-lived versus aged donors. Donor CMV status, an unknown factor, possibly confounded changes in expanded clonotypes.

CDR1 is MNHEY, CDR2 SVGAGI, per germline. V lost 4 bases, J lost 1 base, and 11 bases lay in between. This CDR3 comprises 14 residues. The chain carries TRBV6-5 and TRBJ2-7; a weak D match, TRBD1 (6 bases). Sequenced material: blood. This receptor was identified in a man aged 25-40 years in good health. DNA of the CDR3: TGTGCCAGCAGTTTCAGGGGAAAATCCTACGAGCAGTACTTC. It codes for CASSFRGKSYEQYF.